The 20 T cell receptor beta chains in this list originate from one sample, sequenced in a study of T cell changes during pregnancy in multiple sclerosis. Libraries were prepared by immunoSEQ multiplex PCR; TCRdb keeps only in-frame clonotypes and omits some of them. The sample contains about 130,000 clones, 90% to 98% of which appear only once. Here the sequenced sample was peripheral blood, taken after pregnancy. The origin of the receptors is a female donor with multiple sclerosis, enrolled in a pregnancy study.

The rearrangement links TRBV11-2 to TRBJ1-1; 8 bases are shared with TRBD1. The CDR3 loop spans 16 amino acids. V trimming: 2 bases; J trimming: 0 bases; junction bases outside the gene matches: 5. Germline V gene data show CDR1 as SGHAT and CDR2 as FQNNGV. The CDR3 region is CASSLKWGQVNTEAFF. CDR3 nucleotides: TGTGCCAGCAGCTTAAAGTGGGGACAGGTGAACACTGAAGCTTTCTTT.

The rearrangement joins TRBV6-4 to TRBJ2-1, with TRBD2 matching over 8 bases. The CDR3 runs 11 residues. Germline trimming cut 4 bases from V and 15 bases from J; bases unmatched to any gene: 5. Germline CDR1 reads MRHNA; CDR2 reads SNTAGT. CDR3 in amino acids: CASSGAGGTFF. In nucleotides, the CDR3 is TGTGCCAGCAGTGGCGCGGGAGGTACGTTCTTC.

The genes are TRBV28 and TRBJ2-5, with 9 bases matching TRBD1. CDR1 and CDR2 from the germline V gene are MDHEN and SYDVKM. J lost 4 bases, V lost 6 bases, and 9 bases had no gene match. The CDR3 has 15 amino acids. CDR3 amino acids: CASSPTGGYGETQYF. The CDR3 DNA reads as TGTGCCAGCAGCCCGACAGGGGGTTACGGAGAGACCCAGTACTTC. The full variable domain, its missing parts supplied by reference TRBV28 and TRBJ2-5, is DVKVTQSSRYLVKRTGEKVFLECVQDMDHENMFWYRQDPGLGLRLIYFSYDVKMKEKGDIPEGYSVSREKKERFSLILESASTNQTSMYLCASSPTGGYGETQYFGPGTRLLVL.

The rearrangement links TRBV6-6 to TRBJ2-1; 7 bases fit TRBD1. V lost 0 bases to trimming and J lost 6 bases; unmatched junction nucleotides: 5. CDR1 is MNHNY and CDR2 is SVGAGI in the germline V gene (reference sequence). The CDR3 loop spans 15 amino acids. The CDR3 spells CASSYSTGSVNEQFF. CDR3 coding DNA: TGTGCCAGCAGTTACTCGACAGGGTCTGTCAATGAGCAGTTCTTC.

The genes are TRBV29-1 and TRBJ2-7, with TRBD1 identical over 7 bases. The CDR3 sequence is 13 residues long. The germline V gene has CDR1 SQVTM and CDR2 ANQGSEA. The ends lost 4 bases at V and 7 bases at J; junction bases unmatched: 10. In DNA, the CDR3 is TGCAGCGTTGTAGGCAGGGGGAAGGGTGAGCAGTACTTC. This gives the protein CSVVGRGKGEQYF.

The V gene is TRBV5-6, the J gene TRBJ1-5; D is undetermined. Germline V lookup: CDR1 SGHDT, CDR2 YYEEEE. Deletions cut 4 bases from V and 9 bases from J, with 17 bases between. The CDR3 contains 14 residues. As DNA, the CDR3 is TGTGCCAGCAGCATACGACAAGGCGAGGGGCCCCAGCATTTT. Translating gives CASSIRQGEGPQHF.

This chain connects TRBV7-3 to TRBJ2-7, with 8 positions matching TRBD2. The CDR3 runs to 15 residues. Germline V gene sequence: CDR1 SGHTA, CDR2 FQGTGA. With 5 bases clipped from V and 0 bases from J, the junction kept 6 bases outside the gene matches. The CDR3: CASSHNAGGSYEQYF. CDR3 bases: TGTGCCAGCAGCCACAATGCGGGAGGCTCCTACGAGCAGTACTTC.

This chain joins TRBV6-1 and TRBJ2-7, with D tentatively TRBD1 (5 bases). Germline V CDR1 and CDR2: MNHNS, SASEGT. Deletions cut 10 bases from V and 6 bases from J, with 19 bases between. This CDR3 is 13 amino acids long. The CDR3 protein is CATGIGSASEQYF. CDR3 bases: TGTGCCACAGGGATTGGTTCTGCGTCCGAGCAGTACTTC.

CDR3 sequence (DNA): TGTGCCAGCAGCTTAGGAGGGGCTCCTTCTGGAAACACCATATATTTT. As protein: CASSLGGAPSGNTIYF. The chain has TRBV13 and TRBJ1-3; TRBD1 might be the D (5 bases). Trimming cost V 0 bases and J 1 base, with 10 bases left between them. The germline V gene has CDR1 PRHDT and CDR2 FYEKMQ (reference sequence). The CDR3 runs 16 residues.

In DNA form, the CDR3 reads TGTGCCAGCAGTTGGGGAGGGGGTGGAATAACGAGGCTAAATGAGCAGTTCTTC. Translation gives CASSWGGGGITRLNEQFF. The chain combines TRBV28 with TRBJ2-1, with a tentative D call TRBD2 (7 bases). There are 18 residues in the CDR3. The V and J ends lost 4 bases and 7 bases respectively, with 26 bases between them. Germline CDR1 reads MDHEN; CDR2 reads SYDVKM.

The chain has TRBV6-6 and TRBJ2-7, with D perhaps matching TRBD2 (7 bases). Per germline, CDR1 MNHNY and CDR2 SVGAGI (reference sequence). Trimming took off 6 bases at V and 0 bases at J, with 18 bases between the two ends. CDR3 length equals 16 residues. The CDR3 region has the DNA TGTGCCAGCAGCAACCAGAGGGGGGGCGGCTCCTACGAGCAGTACTTC. Its translation: CASSNQRGGGSYEQYF.

V is TRBV27 and J is TRBJ2-5, with TRBD2 identical over 7 bases. The CDR3 runs to 15 residues. Losses at the gene ends were 10 bases for V and 6 bases for J; bases not matched to a gene: 17. CDR1 MNHEY and CDR2 SMNVEV come from the germline V gene (reference sequence). CDR3 bases: TGTGCCACCCACCCTAGCGGAACCCCGTGGAAGACCCAGTACTTC. Protein: CATHPSGTPWKTQYF.

The chain recombines TRBV6-1 with TRBJ2-2; 9 positions agree with TRBD2. The CDR3 spans 15 residues. Trimming removed 2 bases from V and 7 bases from J; junction bases left unmatched: 5. Germline CDR1 MNHNS, CDR2 SASEGT. The DNA for the CDR3 is TGTGCCAGCAGTGAATCCCCTAGCGGGAACGGGGAGCTGTTTTTT. It specifies CASSESPSGNGELFF.

J is TRBJ1-2 and V is TRBV9; a weak D match, TRBD1 (5 bases). Germline V gene data show CDR1 as SGDLS and CDR2 as YYNGEE. Trimming removed 0 bases from V and 4 bases from J, with 13 bases in between. The CDR3 is 15 residues long. The CDR3 DNA is TGTGCCAGCAGCGTAGTCCCCGACAGAGGCTATGGCTACACCTTC. It translates to CASSVVPDRGYGYTF. The full variable domain, completed using reference TRBV9 and TRBJ1-2, is DSGVTQTPKHLITATGQRVTLRCSPRSGDLSVYWYQQSLDQGLQFLIQYYNGEERAKGNILERFSAQQFPDLHSELNLSSLELGDSALYFCASSVVPDRGYGYTFGSGTRLTVV.

The chain uses TRBV5-4 and TRBJ2-3, with 9 bases fitting TRBD1. With V trimmed by 4 bases and J by 5 bases, 8 bases remained unmatched. Germline-derived CDR1 and CDR2 are SGHNT and YYREEE (reference sequence). CDR3 length equals 15 residues. The CDR3 nucleotides are TGTGCCAGCAGCACAGGGGGCCCCACGGGAGATACGCAGTATTTT. The encoded protein is CASSTGGPTGDTQYF. The full variable domain, with the rest looked up from reference TRBV5-4 and TRBJ2-3, is ETGVTQSPTHLIKTRGQQVTLRCSSQSGHNTVSWYQQALGQGPQFIFQYYREEENGRGNFPPRFSGLQFPNYSSELNVNALELDDSALYLCASSTGGPTGDTQYFGPGTRLTVL.

The V call is TRBV2, the J call TRBJ1-1; no clear D gene. The germline gives CDR1 SNHLY, CDR2 FYNNEI. V lost 4 bases to trimming and J lost 6 bases, with 9 bases between them. The length of the CDR3 is 12 residues. The CDR3 region has the DNA TGTGCCAGCAGTGGCGGGGAGCCTGAAGCTTTCTTT. This codes for CASSGGEPEAFF. Complete variable domain (other parts from reference TRBV2 and TRBJ1-1): EPEVTQTPSHQVTQMGQEVILRCVPISNHLYFYWYRQILGQKVEFLVSFYNNEISEKSEIFDDQFSVERPDGSNFTLKIRSTKLEDSAMYFCASSGGEPEAFFGQGTRLTVV.

The chain uses TRBV5-1 and TRBJ2-5; 7 bases match TRBD2. Germline trimming cut 4 bases from V and 5 bases from J; bases unmatched to any gene: 11. This CDR3 contains 15 residues. The germline V gene has CDR1 SGHRS and CDR2 YFSETQ. The CDR3 here is CASSRGAGEGETQYF. DNA for the CDR3: TGCGCCAGCAGCCGTGGGGCGGGAGAGGGGGAGACCCAGTACTTC.

Written as DNA, the CDR3 is TGTGCCAGCAGCTTAGGTCTTCGTAGCGGGGCATGGGATCCGGATACGCAGTATTTT. This translates into CASSLGLRSGAWDPDTQYF. The V gene is TRBV13, the J gene TRBJ2-3, with 8 positions matching TRBD2. The CDR3 has 19 residues. Trimming at V came to 0 bases and at J to 6 bases, leaving 17 bases not matched to a gene. Germline values: CDR1 PRHDT, CDR2 FYEKMQ (reference sequence).

The genes are TRBV29-1 and TRBJ2-7; 7 bases line up with TRBD1. Losses at the gene ends were 7 bases for V and 7 bases for J; bases not matched to a gene: 7. Germline V CDR1 and CDR2: SQVTM, ANQGSEA. The CDR3 covers 11 residues. The CDR3 sequence is CSAGQVYEQYF. The CDR3 DNA reads TGCAGCGCAGGACAGGTTTATGAGCAGTACTTC.

The rearrangement joins TRBV7-2 to TRBJ1-1, with TRBD1 matching over 9 bases. The trim removed 5 bases at V and 4 bases at J, leaving 8 bases unmatched. This CDR3 comprises 15 residues. Germline CDR1 and CDR2: SGHTA and FQGNSA. The CDR3, as DNA: TGTGCCAGCAGCCCCCGGGACAGGGTGGTCACTGAAGCTTTCTTT. Protein product: CASSPRDRVVTEAFF.